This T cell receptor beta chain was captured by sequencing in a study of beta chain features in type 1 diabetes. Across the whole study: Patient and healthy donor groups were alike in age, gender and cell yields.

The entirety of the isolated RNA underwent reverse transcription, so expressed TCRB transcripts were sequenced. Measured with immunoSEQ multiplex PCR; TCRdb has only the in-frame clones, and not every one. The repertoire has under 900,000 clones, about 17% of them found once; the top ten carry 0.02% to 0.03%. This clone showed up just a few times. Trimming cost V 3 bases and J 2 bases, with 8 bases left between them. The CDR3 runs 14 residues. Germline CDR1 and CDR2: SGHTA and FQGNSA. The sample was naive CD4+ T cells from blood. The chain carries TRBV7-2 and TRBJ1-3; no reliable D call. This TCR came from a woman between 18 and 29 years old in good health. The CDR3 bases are TGTGCCAGCAGCTTCCCAACTACTGGAAACACCATATATTTT. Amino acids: CASSFPTTGNTIYF. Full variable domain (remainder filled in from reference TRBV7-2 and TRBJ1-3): GAGVSQSPSNKVTEKGKDVELRCDPISGHTALYWYRQSLGQGLEFLIYFQGNSAPDKSGLPSDRFSAERTGGSVSTLTIQRTQQEDSAVYLCASSFPTTGNTIYFGEGSWLTVV.